Sequencing of this TCR beta chain was carried out in a study of Ad26.COV2.S vaccination and SARS-CoV-2 variants. Study summary: The study gave Ad26.COV2.S intramuscularly, once or twice 56 days apart. Study findings and constraints: Those who received the vaccine showed greater spike-specific TCR breadth than those given placebo.

Sequencing was performed with immunoSEQ multiplex PCR; in TCRdb, only in-frame clones are kept and a portion is missing. The sample lists 300,000 to 350,000 clones; about 86% were seen once. In the case of this clone: The antigen is undetermined.

The CDR3 is 14 residues long. V shed 5 bases, J shed 8 bases, and the junction held 5 bases outside the gene matches. Germline CDR1 and CDR2: SGHAT and FQNNGV. The treatment was: 15 to 20 received Ad26.COV2.S at low or high dose, single or two shots; 5 received placebo; per-sample allocation not given. Sampling took place 63 days after the first vaccine or placebo injection. Sequences were derived from peripheral blood, sampled in a trial of Ad26.COV2.S vaccine versus placebo. The receptor's source is a person aged 18-65 years who received the Ad26.COV2.S COVID-19 vaccine or a placebo. V and J are TRBV11-2 and TRBJ1-4, with 10 bases fitting TRBD1. The CDR3 loop is CASSPGTGVEKLFF. In DNA form, the CDR3 reads TGTGCCAGCAGCCCAGGGACAGGGGTAGAAAAACTGTTTTTT.